The 24 T cell receptor beta chains presented below share a single source sample, sequenced in a study of CD8 T cells in Susac syndrome (dated by TCRdb to about 2019). The library was obtained by the immunoSEQ multiplex PCR assay. RNA was extracted with the RNeasy kit and roughly 0.5 to 1 ug was reverse transcribed using random hexamers. The public reads were reprocessed in TCRdb via fastp at Q25 and MiXCR, keeping in-frame beta chains. Records with the same CDR3 protein are collapsed into one entry carrying the most frequent genes and DNA. This sample lists some 300,000 distinct CDR3 sequences; about 88% were detected once. The top ten constitute more than 0.15% of the sample. The source material was CD8+ T cells from PBMCs. The receptors stem from a human donor with multiple sclerosis.

J is TRBJ2-3 and V is TRBV24-1; TRBD1 or TRBD2 may be the D gene (5 bases each). Trimming shortened V by 12 bases and J by 2 bases, and 20 bases separated the two germline ends. Looked up from germline, CDR1 is KGHDR and CDR2 is SFDVKD. The CDR3 runs to 15 residues. This CDR3 reads CASRDARDATDTQYF. DNA for the CDR3: TGTGCCTCGAGGGATGCCCGGGACGCCACAGATACGCAGTATTTT.

The chain has TRBV27 and TRBJ2-7; D is perhaps TRBD2 (7 bases). V lost 2 bases and J lost 3, with 14 bases in between. CDR3 length: 15 amino acids. Germline CDR1 reads MNHEY; CDR2 reads SMNVEV (reference sequence). The CDR3 is CASSLTAGANYEQYF. In DNA, the CDR3 is TGTGCCAGCAGTTTAACGGCGGGGGCGAACTACGAGCAGTACTTC.

This chain joins TRBV5-4 and TRBJ2-1, with TRBD2 matching 7 bases. The V and J ends lost 4 bases and 9 bases, in that order; junction bases with no gene match: 16. Germline assignment: CDR1 SGHNT and CDR2 YYREEE (reference sequence). CDR3 length: 16 amino acids. The CDR3 DNA reads as TGTGCCAGCAGCAAGCAGAGCGGGACCTCGATTCGTGAGCAGTTCTTC. Its protein product is CASSKQSGTSIREQFF.

The rearrangement links TRBV27 to TRBJ2-7; D is unresolved. This CDR3 has 13 amino acids. Deletions cut 0 bases from V and 5 bases from J, with 8 bases between. CDR1 is MNHEY and CDR2 is SMNVEV in the germline V gene (reference sequence). CDR3 amino acids: CASSLSPRHEQYF. The DNA of the CDR3 is TGTGCCAGCAGTTTATCTCCTAGGCACGAGCAGTACTTC.

The chain recombines TRBV6-5 with TRBJ2-1; 11 bases agree with TRBD2. This CDR3 region has 18 residues. CDR1 and CDR2 (germline): MNHEY, SVGAGI. The J segment lost 7 bases and the V segment lost 2 bases, leaving 13 bases of the junction unmatched. CDR3 in amino acids: CASSYQGGSGRVANEQFF. The CDR3, as DNA: TGTGCCAGCAGTTACCAGGGCGGTAGCGGGAGGGTTGCGAATGAGCAGTTCTTC.

The chain joins TRBV12-3 or TRBV12-4 to TRBJ1-1; D not resolved. The CDR3 sequence is 15 residues long. The ends were cut back, 5 bases at V and 0 bases at J, with 13 bases in the middle. In DNA form, the CDR3 reads TGTGCCAGCAGTATCCTTGGGTTCCTGAACACTGAAGCTTTCTTT. Translation gives CASSILGFLNTEAFF.

V usage is TRBV3-1 and J usage is TRBJ2-7; D may be TRBD1 (5 bases). CDR1 is LGHDT, CDR2 YNNKEL, per germline (reference sequence). The ends were cut back, 0 bases at V and 2 bases at J, with 11 bases in the middle. The CDR3 spans 15 residues. CDR3 amino acids: CASSQDHTGPYEQYF. The CDR3 coding sequence is TGTGCCAGCAGCCAAGATCACACAGGCCCCTACGAGCAGTACTTC.

The table lists this clonotype with a count of one. The rearrangement links TRBV29-1 to TRBJ2-2, with 7 positions matching TRBD1. V was clipped by 4 bases and J by 0 bases; unmatched bases: 5. This CDR3 is built from 15 residues. The germline V gene encodes CDR1 SQVTM and CDR2 ANQGSEA. The CDR3 nucleotides read TGCAGCGTTGTCGGTCAGGGGGCGAACACCGGGGAGCTGTTTTTT. The encoded protein is CSVVGQGANTGELFF.

V and J are TRBV29-1 and TRBJ2-5; no clear D. The germline V and J ends were trimmed by 7 bases and 4 bases, with 10 bases remaining between them. Germline V gene sequence: CDR1 SQVTM, CDR2 ANQGSEA. The CDR3 covers 11 residues. The CDR3 nucleotides are TGCAGCGCCGGCGGCCGAGAGACCCAGTACTTC. Translated: CSAGGRETQYF.

There are a few counts of this clonotype. V and J are TRBV6-2 or TRBV6-3 and TRBJ2-1; D unresolved. The V and J ends lost 4 bases and 6 bases respectively, with 4 bases between them. The CDR3 has 11 amino acids. From germline, CDR1 is MNHEY and CDR2 SVGEGT. CDR3 sequence: CASSSGNEQFF. The CDR3 nucleotides read TGTGCCAGCAGTTCCGGCAATGAGCAGTTCTTC.

The rearrangement links TRBV11-2 to TRBJ2-7, with 7 nucleotides matching TRBD2. The CDR3 runs 16 residues. CDR1 and CDR2 (germline): SGHAT, FQNNGV. Trimming cost V 6 bases and J 3 bases; bases outside gene matches: 14. The CDR3 DNA is TGTGCCAGCAGTCCTACCGGGAGGCCTCCTTACTACGAGCAGTACTTC. This encodes CASSPTGRPPYYEQYF.

The rearrangement links TRBV20-1 to TRBJ2-7; D is uncertain. The V gene's germline CDR1 is DFQATT and CDR2 SNEGSKA (reference sequence). CDR3 length equals 13 residues. V gave up 6 bases and J gave up 0 bases, with 12 bases separating them. This CDR3 is CSARTGHSYEQYF. The CDR3 DNA is TGCAGTGCCCGAACGGGTCACTCCTACGAGCAGTACTTC.

This chain links TRBV29-1 with TRBJ2-2; 8 bases agree with TRBD2. With 0 bases clipped from V and 2 bases from J, the junction kept 14 bases outside the gene matches. This CDR3 has 19 amino acids. CDR1 and CDR2 (germline): SQVTM, ANQGSEA. The CDR3 DNA is TGCAGCGTTGAAGATGGATGGGGCGGGGGGACCGGTAACACCGGGGAGCTGTTTTTT. Protein: CSVEDGWGGGTGNTGELFF.

This CDR3 reads CASSFRSGGFTGELFF. The CDR3, as DNA: TGCGCCAGCAGCTTTCGCAGCGGGGGGTTCACCGGGGAGCTGTTTTTT. V gene TRBV5-1 combines with J gene TRBJ2-2; 9 positions agree with TRBD2. This CDR3 has 16 residues. V was clipped by 2 bases and J by 4 bases; unmatched bases: 6. CDR1 and CDR2 from the germline V gene are SGHRS and YFSETQ.

The chain has TRBV28 and TRBJ1-6; D might be TRBD1 (5 bases). This CDR3 is built from 17 residues. V was shortened by 3 bases and J by 4 bases, with 16 bases between the two germline ends. Germline V gene lookup returns CDR1 MDHEN and CDR2 SYDVKM. This CDR3 reads CASSFPRRDSYNSPLHF. The CDR3 bases are TGTGCCAGCAGTTTCCCTCGGCGCGACAGTTATAATTCACCCCTCCACTTT.

The rearrangement uses TRBV20-1 and TRBJ2-7, with a possible D match to TRBD1 (6 bases). The length of the CDR3 is 12 residues. Germline assignment: CDR1 DFQATT and CDR2 SNEGSKA (reference sequence). The V end was cut by 3 bases, the J end by 3 bases, with 9 bases between. DNA for the CDR3: TGCAGTGCTAGGGACAGAGACTACGAGCAGTACTTC. It specifies CSARDRDYEQYF.

This rearrangement joins TRBV27 to TRBJ2-7, with D possibly being TRBD1 (6 bases). Per the germline V gene, CDR1 is MNHEY and CDR2 is SMNVEV (reference sequence). Trimming removed 4 bases at V and 3 bases at J, with 13 bases between. The length of the CDR3 is 14 residues. The CDR3 nucleotides read TGTGCCAGCAGTTCCCGACAGGACCTCTACGAGCAGTACTTC. Protein product: CASSSRQDLYEQYF.

The rearrangement uses TRBV6-5 and TRBJ1-2; D is undetermined. The CDR3 loop spans 13 amino acids. Trimming shortened V by 6 bases and J by 8 bases, and 16 bases separated the two germline ends. Germline V CDR1 and CDR2: MNHEY, SVGAGI. The CDR3 spells CASSSPPADGYTF. DNA of the CDR3: TGTGCCAGCAGCTCCCCTCCCGCCGACGGCTACACCTTC.

The chain employs TRBV28 and TRBJ2-1; 9 nucleotides line up with TRBD2. This CDR3 spans 14 amino acids. The germline V gene encodes CDR1 MDHEN and CDR2 SYDVKM. The junction had 8 bases not matched to a gene; V was cut back by 4 bases and J by 10 bases. CDR3 residues: CASSSAGGHPEQFF. CDR3 in DNA: TGTGCCAGCAGTTCAGCGGGGGGCCACCCGGAGCAGTTCTTC.

Here the CDR3 reads CAWGGTGKGEQYF. CDR3 bases: TGTGCCTGGGGAGGGACAGGAAAGGGCGAGCAGTACTTC. This rearrangement joins TRBV30 to TRBJ2-7; TRBD1 aligns across 8 bases. CDR3 length equals 13 residues. V shed 5 bases and J 6 bases; nucleotides not matched to a gene: 9. Germline-derived CDR1 and CDR2 are GTSNPN and SVGIG (reference sequence).

The chain carries TRBV6-5 and TRBJ2-3, with D unclear. This CDR3 is 13 amino acids long. Germline CDR1 and CDR2: MNHEY and SVGAGI. V lost 4 bases to trimming and J lost 4 bases, with 9 bases between them. CDR3 nucleotide sequence: TGTGCCAGCAGTTCCCTAGAGGCAGATACGCAGTATTTT. Translating gives CASSSLEADTQYF.

V and J are TRBV6-4 and TRBJ2-3; 11 bases are shared with TRBD2. From germline, CDR1 is MRHNA and CDR2 SNTAGT. The trim removed 4 bases at V and 1 base at J, leaving 1 base unmatched. The CDR3 totals 15 residues. CDR3 protein: CASSATSGGTDTQYF. CDR3 bases: TGTGCCAGCAGTGCGACTAGCGGGGGCACAGATACGCAGTATTTT.

This chain joins TRBV6-2 or TRBV6-3 and TRBJ2-1; unclear D gene. The germline gives CDR1 MNHEY, CDR2 SVGEGT. Trimming took off 2 bases at V and 5 bases at J, with 1 base between the two ends. The CDR3 sequence is 11 residues long. CDR3 region: CASSYDNEQFF. The CDR3 region has the DNA TGTGCCAGCAGTTACGACAATGAGCAGTTCTTC.

The V gene is TRBV9, the J gene TRBJ2-3, with 9 bases identical to TRBD2. Trimming at V came to 0 bases and at J to 0 bases, leaving 11 bases not matched to a gene. Per germline, CDR1 SGDLS and CDR2 YYNGEE. The CDR3 runs to 19 residues. DNA for the CDR3: TGTGCCAGCAGCGTAGCCGGAGCGGGGGGTTTTTCTAGCACAGATACGCAGTATTTT. This translates into CASSVAGAGGFSSTDTQYF.